What follows describes a single T cell receptor beta chain. No antigen is known for it. Trimming cost V 9 bases and J 4 bases; bases outside gene matches: 10. The CDR3 consists of 14 residues. CDR1 is MNHNS, CDR2 SASEGT, per germline. This sample is drawn from a study of CD4+ T cells in melanoma. Produced via immunoSEQ multiplex PCR; TCRdb's table is partial and in-frame only. The table shows fewer than 20,000 clones, with 65% to 85% occurring only once. General study points: Neoantigen-specific CD4+ T cells in melanoma reportedly had diverse differentiation states. A reported correlation linked neoantigen-specific CD4+ T cells to CD8+, macrophage and B cell function.

This TCR was sampled from a human donor with melanoma. The chain recombines TRBV6-1 with TRBJ2-7; 9 nucleotides match TRBD1. The sample taken for sequencing was cells from a culture (not recorded whether cultured in vitro). The CDR3 DNA reads TGTGCCAGTACCCGAACCGACAGGGGGTACGAGCAGTACTTC. It translates to CASTRTDRGYEQYF.